This T cell receptor beta chain came from a study of CD8+CD57+ T cells in acquired aplastic anemia. As for this clonotype: Its antigen is not known.

CDR3 size: 15 residues. V shed 1 base and J shed 5 bases, with 12 bases lying between them. Germline V gene data show CDR1 as SEHNR and CDR2 as FQNEAQ (reference sequence). Genomic DNA, the template, was used for profiling of the TCR beta VDJ and CDR3. A single record per CDR3 protein comes from TCRdb applying MiXCR to the reads. This table holds around 190,000 distinct CDR3 sequences, around 50% found once. Sequenced patients had shown CD8+CD57+ cell expansion by flow cytometry. Patients uniformly had severe acquired aplastic anemia. Study-wide points: In CD8+ cells, Simpson's diversity showed no significant difference between patients and controls. Researchers report that some 31 CD8+ CDR3 sequences appeared in both patients and controls.

The V and J genes are TRBV7-9 and TRBJ1-5; D ambiguous. The TCR was taken from a human donor with aplastic anemia. Sequencing was carried out using sorted CD4+, CD8+, or CD8+CD57+ T cells (not recorded which) from PBMCs. The CDR3 region has the DNA TGTGCCAGCAGCTTAGAGGCGGCAGCCGATCAGCCCCAGCATTTT. Residues: CASSLEAAADQPQHF.